By proportion, the clone carrying this T cell receptor (beta chain) is large. The antigen remains undetermined. The entry originates in a study of T cell clones after liver transplantation. The V end was cut by 7 bases, the J end by 3 bases, with 15 bases between. The germline CDR1 and CDR2 sequences are LNHDA and SQIVND (reference sequence). The CDR3 is 14 amino acids. Clones were sequenced by immunoSEQ multiplex PCR, and TCRdb holds only the in-frame ones, with some missing. Here the sample spans over a thousand clones, 40% to 50% being singletons. Proliferating CFSE-low MLR cells were sequenced to define alloreactive TCRbeta sequences. Pre-transplant recipient cells met graft donor PBMCs, splenocytes, lymph-node cells, or third-party PBMCs.

The TCR sequence derives from a human patient who received a liver transplant. T cells may partly derive from the graft donor. Material for sequencing was CD4+ T cells from cultured PBMCs. The rearrangement joins TRBV19 to TRBJ1-2; tentatively, D is TRBD1 (6 bases). CDR3 in amino acids: CASTKTGYDYGYTF. CDR3 bases: TGTGCCAGTACCAAAACAGGGTATGACTATGGCTACACCTTC.